This T cell receptor (beta chain) stems from a study of T cells after yellow fever vaccination. Whole-study results and caveats: Reappearance after the booster was observed for most primary-vaccination clones (around 95% CD4, about 86% CD8).

This clonotype turned up a few times. Its matching antigen is unknown. The CDR3 contains 14 residues. CDR1 SEHNR and CDR2 FQNEAQ come from the germline V gene (reference sequence). V gave up 5 bases and J gave up 3 bases; unmatched junction bases: 7. Each CDR3 protein is one row after TCRdb ran MiXCR on the 5' RACE reads. The sample contains hundreds of thousands of distinct CDR3 sequences, approximately 12% of which appear only once. The receptor was isolated from a man between 18 and 29 years old who received the YFV17D yellow fever vaccine. The chain couples TRBV7-9 to TRBJ2-7; 7 bases agree with TRBD1. Sequences were derived from CD4+ T cells sorted from PBMCs, sampled 15 days after the yellow fever booster vaccination. CDR3 sequence: CASSIQTGIYEQYF. Written as DNA, the CDR3 is TGTGCCAGCAGCATCCAGACAGGGATCTACGAGCAGTACTTC.